These T cell receptor beta chains were read from a single sample in a study of CD8 T cells in Susac syndrome. TCRdb reanalysed the immunoSEQ multiplex PCR reads using MiXCR and keeps one entry per CDR3 protein. The sample lists approximately 200,000 distinct CDR3 sequences; around 95% were seen once. Sequenced input: CD4+ T cells from PBMCs. The receptors were gathered from a human donor with multiple sclerosis. CDR3s include the opening cysteine and the closing phenylalanine or tryptophan. A D gene is named only where the DNA matches it firmly. Clone size is given for some rows only: seen once, a few or many times, or a class if the clone is expanded.

v_gene: TRBV20-1
j_gene: TRBJ2-3
abundance: NA
d_gene: NA
CDR3nt: TGCAGTGCTAGAGACGCGGTGGGTGGCGCCACAGATACGCAGTATTTT
CDR3aa: CSARDAVGGATDTQYF

v_gene: TRBV12-3/TRBV12-4
j_gene: TRBJ2-5
abundance: NA
d_gene: NA
CDR3nt: TGTGCCAGCAGCGATACGAAAGAGACCCAGTACTTC
CDR3aa: CASSDTKETQYF

v_gene: TRBV20-1
j_gene: TRBJ1-5
abundance: once
d_gene: NA
CDR3nt: TGCAGTGCGGCCTCGACAGGCGATCAGCCCCAGCATTTT
CDR3aa: CSAASTGDQPQHF

v_gene: TRBV19
j_gene: TRBJ1-5
abundance: once
d_gene: NA
CDR3nt: TGTGCCAGTAGTAGGACGACGTGGTATAACAATCAGCCCCAGCATTTT
CDR3aa: CASSRTTWYNNQPQHF

v_gene: TRBV29-1
j_gene: TRBJ2-1
abundance: NA
d_gene: NA
CDR3nt: TGCAGCGTTGAAGTCCTCCAGCAGTTCTTC
CDR3aa: CSVEVLQQFF

v_gene: TRBV29-1
j_gene: TRBJ1-1
abundance: NA
d_gene: NA
CDR3nt: TGCAGCGTTGAAGGGAGGGACACTGAAGCTTTCTTT
CDR3aa: CSVEGRDTEAFF

v_gene: TRBV20-1
j_gene: TRBJ2-3
abundance: NA
d_gene: NA
CDR3nt: TGCAGTGCTAGAGATCCCCGGCGGGATAGCACAGATACGCAGTATTTT
CDR3aa: CSARDPRRDSTDTQYF

v_gene: TRBV15
j_gene: TRBJ1-3
abundance: NA
d_gene: NA
CDR3nt: TGTGCCACCAGCAGAGATGTGGGCTCTGGAAACACCATATATTTT
CDR3aa: CATSRDVGSGNTIYF

v_gene: TRBV7-9
j_gene: TRBJ2-1
abundance: NA
d_gene: NA
CDR3nt: TGTGCCAGCAGAGCTTCCGGGCGGGGGCTATCCTACAATGAGCAGTTCTTC
CDR3aa: CASRASGRGLSYNEQFF

v_gene: TRBV6-1
j_gene: TRBJ2-5
abundance: NA
d_gene: TRBD1
CDR3nt: TGTGCCAGCAGTGAAGCACACCGGGACAGCTATTTCCAAGAGACCCAGTACTTC
CDR3aa: CASSEAHRDSYFQETQYF

v_gene: TRBV18
j_gene: TRBJ1-1
abundance: NA
d_gene: NA
CDR3nt: TGTGCCAGCTCACCACCGGCGACCGGGCCTAACCTTGAAGCTTTCTTT
CDR3aa: CASSPPATGPNLEAFF

v_gene: TRBV10-3
j_gene: TRBJ1-2
abundance: NA
d_gene: NA
CDR3nt: TGTGCCATCAGCCTACCCCCCACCGGTTTGGGAGGCTACACCTTC
CDR3aa: CAISLPPTGLGGYTF

v_gene: TRBV20-1
j_gene: TRBJ1-1
abundance: NA
d_gene: NA
CDR3nt: TGCAGTGCTACCTTTACTACAAGGTTGAACACTGAAGCTTTCTTT
CDR3aa: CSATFTTRLNTEAFF

v_gene: TRBV28
j_gene: TRBJ2-1
abundance: NA
d_gene: NA
CDR3nt: TGTGCCAGCAGTCAAGTTAGGTTGAATGAGCAGTTCTTC
CDR3aa: CASSQVRLNEQFF

v_gene: TRBV25-1
j_gene: TRBJ2-7
abundance: NA
d_gene: NA
CDR3nt: TGTGCCAGCAGTGAATCCGCAGTGTCCTACGAGCAGTACTTC
CDR3aa: CASSESAVSYEQYF

v_gene: TRBV19
j_gene: TRBJ2-7
abundance: NA
d_gene: TRBD1
CDR3nt: TGTGCCAGTAGTGGGTCGGGACAGGGGGGATACGAGCAGTACTTC
CDR3aa: CASSGSGQGGYEQYF

v_gene: TRBV12-3/TRBV12-4
j_gene: TRBJ2-5
abundance: NA
d_gene: TRBD1
CDR3nt: TGTGCCAGCAGCCTTGGACAGGCTGGCCAAGAGACCCAGTACTTC
CDR3aa: CASSLGQAGQETQYF

v_gene: TRBV5-1
j_gene: TRBJ1-2
abundance: NA
d_gene: NA
CDR3nt: TGCGCCAGCGATGGGACGGGGGGCTACACCTTC
CDR3aa: CASDGTGGYTF

v_gene: TRBV29-1
j_gene: TRBJ1-5
abundance: NA
d_gene: NA
CDR3nt: TGCAGCGCGCGGGAGGGGGGAACCAATCAGCCCCAGCATTTT
CDR3aa: CSAREGGTNQPQHF

v_gene: TRBV20-1
j_gene: TRBJ1-1
abundance: NA
d_gene: TRBD1
CDR3nt: TGCAGTGCCCCGGGACAGGCAAACACTGAAGCTTTCTTT
CDR3aa: CSAPGQANTEAFF

v_gene: TRBV5-1
j_gene: TRBJ2-1
abundance: NA
d_gene: NA
CDR3nt: TGCGCCAGCAGCTTAGGGCGGATGGACTCGGATGAGCAGTTCTTC
CDR3aa: CASSLGRMDSDEQFF

v_gene: TRBV24-1
j_gene: TRBJ2-2
abundance: NA
d_gene: NA
CDR3nt: TGTGCCACCAGTGATTCATCCGGGGAGCTGTTTTTT
CDR3aa: CATSDSSGELFF

v_gene: TRBV20-1
j_gene: TRBJ1-1
abundance: NA
d_gene: NA
CDR3nt: TGCAGTGCTAGTGCGGGGGACACTGAAGCTTTCTTT
CDR3aa: CSASAGDTEAFF

v_gene: TRBV27
j_gene: TRBJ2-1
abundance: NA
d_gene: NA
CDR3nt: TGTGCCAGCAGTGGCGGAGTACGATCGAATGAGCAGTTCTTC
CDR3aa: CASSGGVRSNEQFF

v_gene: TRBV5-1
j_gene: TRBJ2-2
abundance: NA
d_gene: NA
CDR3nt: TGCGCCAGCAGCCCCCGGGGAAGGGTTGCGGGGCGAAACACCGGGGAGCTGTTTTTT
CDR3aa: CASSPRGRVAGRNTGELFF

v_gene: TRBV29-1
j_gene: TRBJ2-1
abundance: NA
d_gene: TRBD1
CDR3nt: TGCAGCGTTGAAGCAGGATCCGGGACAGGGTTCTACAATGAGCAGTTCTTC
CDR3aa: CSVEAGSGTGFYNEQFF

v_gene: TRBV5-1
j_gene: TRBJ1-4
abundance: NA
d_gene: NA
CDR3nt: TGCGCCAGCAGCTGGAACGGGGCCCCGTCCGAAAAACTGTTTTTT
CDR3aa: CASSWNGAPSEKLFF

v_gene: TRBV29-1
j_gene: TRBJ2-7
abundance: NA
d_gene: TRBD1
CDR3nt: TGCAGCGTTGAGGGGACAGGGTTCGAGCAGTACTTC
CDR3aa: CSVEGTGFEQYF

v_gene: TRBV7-8
j_gene: TRBJ1-2
abundance: NA
d_gene: NA
CDR3nt: TGTGCCAGCAGCTTTACGGAGACTAACTATGGCTACACCTTC
CDR3aa: CASSFTETNYGYTF

v_gene: TRBV18
j_gene: TRBJ2-7
abundance: NA
d_gene: TRBD1
CDR3nt: TGTGCCAGCTCTCCACTCCCGGGACAGACGACCTACGAGCAGTACTTC
CDR3aa: CASSPLPGQTTYEQYF

v_gene: TRBV2
j_gene: TRBJ2-2
abundance: NA
d_gene: NA
CDR3nt: TGTGCCAGCACCCCGGGACTGCGCGCCGGGGAGCTGTTTTTT
CDR3aa: CASTPGLRAGELFF

v_gene: TRBV6-2/TRBV6-3
j_gene: TRBJ2-3
abundance: NA
d_gene: NA
CDR3nt: TGTGCCAGCAGTACACACACAGATACGCAGTATTTT
CDR3aa: CASSTHTDTQYF

v_gene: TRBV5-6
j_gene: TRBJ2-7
abundance: NA
d_gene: NA
CDR3nt: TGTGCCAGCAGGATACAGGTAGGGCACGAGCAGTACTTC
CDR3aa: CASRIQVGHEQYF

v_gene: TRBV20-1
j_gene: TRBJ2-7
abundance: NA
d_gene: TRBD1
CDR3nt: TGCAGTGCTAGCGCCCCCGGGACAGGGGGATACTACGAGCAGTACTTC
CDR3aa: CSASAPGTGGYYEQYF

v_gene: TRBV5-1
j_gene: TRBJ2-1
abundance: NA
d_gene: NA
CDR3nt: TGCGCCAGCAGCGACGGGTCGAGCTCCTACAATGAGCAGTTCTTC
CDR3aa: CASSDGSSSYNEQFF

v_gene: TRBV19
j_gene: TRBJ1-2
abundance: NA
d_gene: TRBD1
CDR3nt: TGTGCCAGTAGTATAGAGCACAGGGGGCAAGGCTACACCTTC
CDR3aa: CASSIEHRGQGYTF

v_gene: TRBV3-1
j_gene: TRBJ1-3
abundance: NA
d_gene: NA
CDR3nt: TGTGCCAGCAGCCCGAGGGGGTTCTCTGGAAACACCATATATTTT
CDR3aa: CASSPRGFSGNTIYF

v_gene: TRBV5-1
j_gene: TRBJ1-5
abundance: NA
d_gene: NA
CDR3nt: TGCGCCAGCAGCTTGGATGCAGGGGTAGAGCAGCCCCAGCATTTT
CDR3aa: CASSLDAGVEQPQHF

v_gene: TRBV5-1
j_gene: TRBJ2-1
abundance: NA
d_gene: NA
CDR3nt: TGCGCCAGCAGCTTGGTTTGGTATGAGCAGTTCTTC
CDR3aa: CASSLVWYEQFF

v_gene: TRBV7-8
j_gene: TRBJ2-1
abundance: NA
d_gene: TRBD2
CDR3nt: TGTGCCAGCAGCTTAGTACCCGCGACTAGCGGCTACAATGAGCAGTTCTTC
CDR3aa: CASSLVPATSGYNEQFF

v_gene: TRBV2
j_gene: TRBJ2-5
abundance: NA
d_gene: NA
CDR3nt: TGTGCCAGCAGTTGGGGCCTTGGGGCCGAGACCCAGTACTTC
CDR3aa: CASSWGLGAETQYF

v_gene: TRBV18
j_gene: TRBJ2-7
abundance: NA
d_gene: NA
CDR3nt: TGTGCCAGCGTTCAGTGGGGGTCCTACGAGCAGTACTTC
CDR3aa: CASVQWGSYEQYF

v_gene: TRBV20-1
j_gene: TRBJ1-2
abundance: NA
d_gene: TRBD1
CDR3nt: TGCAGTGCGAGAGTGTGGGGACAGGGAGATGGCTACACCTTC
CDR3aa: CSARVWGQGDGYTF

v_gene: TRBV5-4
j_gene: TRBJ1-2
abundance: NA
d_gene: NA
CDR3nt: TGTGCCAGCAGCGGCTACAGGGAGGAAGGAGGCTATGGCTACACCTTC
CDR3aa: CASSGYREEGGYGYTF

v_gene: TRBV7-8
j_gene: TRBJ2-4
abundance: NA
d_gene: NA
CDR3nt: TGTGCCAGCAGCTTAGAGTTAAGGGACGGGGGACGCAACATTCAGTACTTC
CDR3aa: CASSLELRDGGRNIQYF

v_gene: TRBV30
j_gene: TRBJ2-5
abundance: NA
d_gene: NA
CDR3nt: TGTGCCTGGAGGGGGGGGCCCTGGCAGGAGACCCAGTACTTC
CDR3aa: CAWRGGPWQETQYF

v_gene: TRBV29-1
j_gene: TRBJ1-1
abundance: NA
d_gene: NA
CDR3nt: TGCAGCGTTGTAGGGTCTTTCACTGAAGCTTTCTTT
CDR3aa: CSVVGSFTEAFF

v_gene: TRBV24-1
j_gene: TRBJ1-2
abundance: NA
d_gene: NA
CDR3nt: TGTGCCACCAGTGACTCTGGACAGAACTATGGCTACACCTTC
CDR3aa: CATSDSGQNYGYTF

v_gene: TRBV6-1
j_gene: TRBJ2-1
abundance: NA
d_gene: TRBD2
CDR3nt: TGTGCCAGCAGCCGGCCGGGACTAGCGGGGGGACTCAACAATGAGCAGTTCTTC
CDR3aa: CASSRPGLAGGLNNEQFF

v_gene: TRBV27
j_gene: TRBJ2-1
abundance: NA
d_gene: NA
CDR3nt: TGTGCCAGCAGTGGGGTATTGTGGGGGTCATCTGAGCAGTTCTTC
CDR3aa: CASSGVLWGSSEQFF

v_gene: TRBV29-1
j_gene: TRBJ2-5
abundance: NA
d_gene: NA
CDR3nt: TGCAGCGATTACCAGGGTCAGGAGACCCAGTACTTC
CDR3aa: CSDYQGQETQYF